Below are 30 T cell receptor beta chains sequenced from a single sample in a study of control samples from healthy donors and cancer patients. Method: immunoSEQ multiplex PCR; TCRdb's copy keeps in-frame clones and lacks some. The sample records about 130,000 clones, around 90% being singletons. The sequenced sample consisted of blood. These receptors all come from a man between 18 and 35 years old in good health.

The chain recombines TRBV7-8 with TRBJ2-1; the D gene is possibly TRBD1 (6 bases). Germline lookup yields CDR1 SGHVS and CDR2 FQNEAQ. V lost 5 bases and J 0 bases, leaving 20 bases between the germline ends. The CDR3 length is 18 residues. In DNA, the CDR3 is TGTGCCAGCAGCCAACCTGCCCGACAGGCCAGCTCCTACAATGAGCAGTTCTTC. It specifies CASSQPARQASSYNEQFF.

The chain combines TRBV12-3 or TRBV12-4 with TRBJ2-7; the D call may be TRBD1 or TRBD2 (5 bases each). V lost 9 bases, J lost 4 bases, and 16 bases lay in between. The CDR3 is 13 amino acids. CDR3 nucleotides: TGTGCCAGTACCGGTGGGGGAAGATACGAGCAGTACTTC. This codes for CASTGGGRYEQYF.

This clone has a single count. V and J are TRBV5-1 and TRBJ2-5; TRBD2 might be the D (6 bases). CDR1 is SGHRS and CDR2 is YFSETQ in the germline V gene. The CDR3 covers 18 residues. Trimming removed 2 bases at V and 7 bases at J, with 27 bases between. The CDR3 DNA is TGCGCCAGCAGCTTTTTTCCCGGCGCCGGCGGGATGGAGGGGACCCAGTACTTC. Amino acids: CASSFFPGAGGMEGTQYF.

CDR3 nucleotide sequence: TGCGCCAGCAGTGAGGAGGGAGGCTACGAGCAGTACGTC. It encodes CASSEEGGYEQYV. The chain employs TRBV10-1 and TRBJ2-7, with D possibly matching TRBD2 (6 bases). The CDR3 consists of 13 residues. V shed 2 bases and J shed 3 bases, with 8 bases lying between them. Germline CDR1 WNHNN, CDR2 SYGVQD (reference sequence).

The chain links TRBV19 to TRBJ2-5; maybe TRBD1 (5 bases). This CDR3 comprises 17 residues. Germline assignment: CDR1 LNHDA and CDR2 SQIVND (reference sequence). V lost 3 bases to trimming and J lost 1 base, with 18 bases between them. The CDR3 protein is CASSIRDPLGAQETQYF. The DNA of the CDR3 is TGTGCCAGTAGTATTAGAGACCCGCTAGGGGCCCAAGAGACCCAGTACTTC.

The J gene is TRBJ2-1, the V gene TRBV5-1; TRBD2 aligns across 7 bases. Germline CDR1 and CDR2: SGHRS and YFSETQ. V shed 2 bases and J 0 bases; nucleotides not matched to a gene: 2. There are 15 residues in the CDR3. CDR3 coding DNA: TGCGCCAGCAGCTTTACGGGGGGCTCCTACAATGAGCAGTTCTTC. Protein: CASSFTGGSYNEQFF.

The rearrangement links TRBV5-1 to TRBJ2-1, with a possible D match to TRBD2 (5 bases). This CDR3 comprises 15 residues. Trimming shortened V by 4 bases and J by 5 bases, and 16 bases separated the two germline ends. In germline, CDR1 is SGHRS, CDR2 YFSETQ. Here the CDR3 reads CASSPLMGANNEQFF. CDR3 nucleotides: TGCGCCAGCAGCCCACTTATGGGAGCGAACAATGAGCAGTTCTTC.

This clone came up a few times. V and J are TRBV11-3 and TRBJ2-1, with D perhaps TRBD1 (6 bases). V was pared by 2 bases and J by 5 bases, with 10 bases between. CDR3 length equals 14 residues. The germline V gene has CDR1 SGHNT and CDR2 YENEEA. CDR3 DNA: TGTGCCAGCAGCTTACGATCAGGGGACAATGAGCAGTTCTTC. This codes for CASSLRSGDNEQFF. The whole variable domain, filled in from reference TRBV11-3 and TRBJ2-1, reads EAGVVQSPRYKIIEKKQPVAFWCNPISGHNTLYWYLQNLGQGPELLIRYENEEAVDDSQLPKDRFSAERLKGVDSTLKIQPAELGDSAVYLCASSLRSGDNEQFFGPGTRLTVL.

The chain has TRBV13 and TRBJ1-1; TRBD1 matches at 12 bases. The CDR3 is 16 amino acids. V trimming: 3 bases; J trimming: 5 bases; junction bases outside the gene matches: 7. Germline V gene data show CDR1 as PRHDT and CDR2 as FYEKMQ (reference sequence). DNA of the CDR3: TGTGCCAGCAGCTTGCCGGGACAGGGGGCAGGGACTGAAGCTTTCTTT. It translates to CASSLPGQGAGTEAFF. Full variable domain (missing parts from reference TRBV13 and TRBJ1-1): AAGVIQSPRHLIKEKRETATLKCYPIPRHDTVYWYQQGPGQDPQFLISFYEKMQSDKGSIPDRFSAQQFSDYHSELNMSSLELGDSALYFCASSLPGQGAGTEAFFGQGTRLTVV.

This chain links TRBV12-3 or TRBV12-4 with TRBJ2-7, with a possible D match to TRBD1 (5 bases). The V end lost 7 bases, the J end lost 3 bases, and 13 bases lay between the germline ends. The CDR3 consists of 13 residues. DNA of the CDR3: TGTGCCAGCACTCTTGACAGACACTACGAGCAGTACTTC. It translates to CASTLDRHYEQYF.

This clone came up once. V is TRBV5-1 and J is TRBJ1-5; D remains ambiguous. The V gene lost 4 bases and the J gene lost 0 bases, with 14 bases spanning the gap. CDR1 and CDR2 (germline): SGHRS, YFSETQ. CDR3 length equals 16 residues. CDR3 protein: CASSLAGPLSNQPQHF. The CDR3 nucleotides are TGCGCCAGCAGCCTGGCCGGGCCTCTTAGCAATCAGCCCCAGCATTTT.

This clone was seen ten or more times. The gene calls are TRBV19 and TRBJ2-7; 12 nucleotides agree with TRBD2. From germline, CDR1 is LNHDA and CDR2 SQIVND (reference sequence). Trimming cost V 6 bases and J 5 bases; bases outside gene matches: 8. The CDR3 spans 15 residues. Here the CDR3 reads CASSLTSGSFDEQYV. The CDR3 coding sequence is TGTGCCAGTAGCCTGACTAGCGGGAGTTTCGACGAGCAGTACGTC.

The chain combines TRBV24-1 with TRBJ2-6; 7 bases map to TRBD1. This CDR3 has 15 residues. J lost 1 base, V lost 6 bases, and 2 bases had no gene match. Germline V gene data show CDR1 as KGHDR and CDR2 as SFDVKD. CDR3 coding DNA: TGTGCCACCAGTCAGGGGGAATCTGGGGCCAACGTCCTGACTTTC. Translation: CATSQGESGANVLTF.

The chain is built from TRBV5-1 and TRBJ1-2, with 9 positions matching TRBD1. Germline loops: CDR1 SGHRS, CDR2 YFSETQ. The CDR3 runs to 14 residues. V was clipped by 0 bases and J by 8 bases; unmatched bases: 5. For the CDR3, the DNA is TGCGCCAGCAGCTTGGCCTCTACAGGGGGCGGCTACACCTTC. It yields the protein CASSLASTGGGYTF.

The V call is TRBV10-3, the J call TRBJ2-1; D gene unclear. Germline V gene sequence: CDR1 ENHRY, CDR2 SYGVKD. The ends were cut back, 3 bases at V and 8 bases at J, with 8 bases in the middle. The CDR3 is 12 amino acids. The CDR3 sequence is CAISERVYEQFF. CDR3 DNA sequence: TGTGCCATCAGTGAACGAGTGTATGAGCAGTTCTTC.

This rearrangement joins TRBV9 to TRBJ1-3; tentative D call: TRBD1 (5 bases). Per the germline V gene, CDR1 is SGDLS and CDR2 is YYNGEE. The CDR3 consists of 15 residues. V dropped 3 bases and J dropped 4 bases, with 14 bases sitting between them. The chain's CDR3 is CASSGRVFAGNTIYF. The CDR3 coding sequence is TGTGCCAGCAGCGGCAGGGTTTTTGCGGGAAACACCATATATTTT.

This rearrangement joins TRBV11-2 to TRBJ2-1, with TRBD2 matching over 7 bases. The ends lost 0 bases at V and 7 bases at J; junction bases unmatched: 6. The CDR3 extends over 15 amino acids. The germline V gene has CDR1 SGHAT and CDR2 FQNNGV. This CDR3 reads CASSLDALAENEQFF. The CDR3 bases are TGTGCCAGCAGCTTAGATGCCCTAGCGGAAAATGAGCAGTTCTTC. Supplemented by reference TRBV11-2 and TRBJ2-1, the full variable domain reads EAGVAQSPRYKIIEKRQSVAFWCNPISGHATLYWYQQILGQGPKLLIQFQNNGVVDDSQLPKDRFSAERLKGVDSTLKIQPAKLEDSAVYLCASSLDALAENEQFFGPGTRLTVL.

The chain has TRBV2 and TRBJ1-1; D is uncertain. There are 11 residues in the CDR3. Germline CDR1 is SNHLY and CDR2 is FYNNEI. The ends were cut back, 7 bases at V and 10 bases at J, with 13 bases in the middle. Here the CDR3 DNA reads TGTGCCAGCATCCTGAAGGGTGGAGCTTTCTTT. Its protein product is CASILKGGAFF.

Here the CDR3 DNA reads TGTGCCAGCAGTGGGGAGGGTGGCTACACCTTC. This encodes CASSGEGGYTF. The gene calls are TRBV25-1 and TRBJ1-2; no clear D gene. Per germline, CDR1 MGHDK and CDR2 SYGVNS. With 4 bases removed from V and 7 bases from J, the gap between germline ends came to 7 bases. CDR3 length: 11 residues.

This clone was detected once. This sequence joins TRBV6-1 and TRBJ2-4, with 7 bases fitting TRBD2. V trimming: 0 bases; J trimming: 3 bases; junction bases outside the gene matches: 17. Germline V lookup: CDR1 MNHNS, CDR2 SASEGT. This CDR3 spans 20 amino acids. This CDR3 is CASSEAIWDGGSQIKNIQYF. The CDR3 bases are TGTGCCAGCAGTGAAGCGATTTGGGACGGCGGGAGTCAGATCAAAAACATTCAGTACTTC.

The gene calls are TRBV7-9 and TRBJ1-3, with TRBD1 identical over 7 bases. Germline V gene sequence: CDR1 SEHNR, CDR2 FQNEAQ (reference sequence). This CDR3 contains 15 residues. V gave up 4 bases and J gave up 0 bases; unmatched junction bases: 3. The CDR3 here is CASSSTGSSGNTIYF. The CDR3 nucleotides are TGTGCCAGCAGCTCGACAGGGAGCTCTGGAAACACCATATATTTT. Combining the CDR3 with reference TRBV7-9 and TRBJ1-3 gives the whole variable domain DTGVSQNPRHKITKRGQNVTFRCDPISEHNRLYWYRQTLGQGPEFLTYFQNEAQLEKSRLLSDRFSAERPKGSFSTLEIQRTEQGDSAMYLCASSSTGSSGNTIYFGEGSWLTVV.

The genes are TRBV7-8 and TRBJ1-6; no definite D call. V lost 2 bases and J 9 bases, leaving 11 bases between the germline ends. The V gene's germline CDR1 is SGHVS and CDR2 FQNEAQ. This CDR3 region has 14 residues. CDR3 sequence reads: CASSLSTYRSPLHF. The DNA for the CDR3 is TGTGCCAGCAGCTTAAGTACTTACCGTTCACCCCTCCACTTT.

This clone was counted a few times. The rearrangement uses TRBV11-3 and TRBJ2-2; D perhaps matches TRBD2 (6 bases). The CDR3 consists of 13 residues. Trimming removed 5 bases from V and 5 bases from J, with 9 bases in between. Germline CDR1 and CDR2: SGHNT and YENEEA. The CDR3 protein is CASSPGTTGELFF. CDR3 DNA: TGTGCCAGCAGCCCCGGGACTACCGGGGAGCTGTTTTTT. The full variable domain, its missing parts supplied by reference TRBV11-3 and TRBJ2-2, is EAGVVQSPRYKIIEKKQPVAFWCNPISGHNTLYWYLQNLGQGPELLIRYENEEAVDDSQLPKDRFSAERLKGVDSTLKIQPAELGDSAVYLCASSPGTTGELFFGEGSRLTVL.

This clone has a single count. The chain joins TRBV5-1 to TRBJ1-2, with D possibly matching TRBD1 (6 bases). The ends were cut back, 1 base at V and 6 bases at J, with 10 bases in the middle. The CDR3 totals 13 residues. CDR1 and CDR2 (germline): SGHRS, YFSETQ. CDR3 sequence (DNA): TGCGCCAGCAGCTTGAGGGAGGGGGATGGCTACACCTTC. It codes for CASSLREGDGYTF. Variable domain in full (rest from reference TRBV5-1 and TRBJ1-2): KAGVTQTPRYLIKTRGQQVTLSCSPISGHRSVSWYQQTPGQGLQFLFEYFSETQRNKGNFPGRFSGRQFSNSRSEMNVSTLELGDSALYLCASSLREGDGYTFGSGTRLTVV.

The rearrangement uses TRBV5-4 and TRBJ2-3; 11 bases align to TRBD2. After removal of 4 bases from V and 5 bases from J, the junction contained 6 bases not matched to a gene. This CDR3 spans 15 amino acids. The V gene's germline CDR1 is SGHNT and CDR2 YYREEE (reference sequence). The CDR3 reads CASSRPGLAVDTQYF. DNA of the CDR3: TGTGCCAGCAGCCGTCCGGGACTAGCGGTAGATACGCAGTATTTT.

This clone was seen just once. The genes are TRBV4-3 and TRBJ2-5; 9 bases match TRBD2. The CDR3 runs 16 residues. Germline V gene sequence: CDR1 LGHNA, CDR2 YSLEER. V shed 4 bases and J 4 bases; nucleotides not matched to a gene: 10. CDR3 amino acids: CASSRGLAGGPETQYF. Here the CDR3 DNA reads TGCGCCAGCAGCCGGGGCTTGGCGGGAGGGCCAGAGACCCAGTACTTC.

This clone was seen a handful of times. This sequence joins TRBV28 and TRBJ1-3; D unresolved. This CDR3 comprises 18 residues. Trimming removed 2 bases at V and 4 bases at J, with 21 bases between. The germline CDR1 and CDR2 sequences are MDHEN and SYDVKM. CDR3 bases: TGTGCCAGCAGTTTAAGCTGGTGGACCCTTGACAACGGAAACACCATATATTTT. It encodes CASSLSWWTLDNGNTIYF.

This clone was picked up one time. CDR3 coding DNA: TGTGCCAGCAGCCGCCCTTCCCAGGCCAAAAACATTCAGTACTTC. Translation: CASSRPSQAKNIQYF. The gene calls are TRBV7-2 and TRBJ2-4, with D uncertain. Germline loops: CDR1 SGHTA, CDR2 FQGNSA. The CDR3 covers 15 residues. V lost 5 bases and J 1 base, leaving 12 bases between the germline ends.

The gene calls are TRBV2 and TRBJ2-7, with D perhaps being TRBD1 or TRBD2 (5 bases each). Germline V gene lookup returns CDR1 SNHLY and CDR2 FYNNEI. V was cut by 1 base and J by 8 bases, with 15 bases left in between. This CDR3 has 14 residues. The CDR3 DNA is TGTGCCAGCAGTGAAGAGTTGGGGACCCCGAAGCAGTACGTC. Translating it yields CASSEELGTPKQYV.

The chain employs TRBV5-1 and TRBJ2-7; possibly TRBD1 or TRBD2 for D (5 bases each). V dropped 0 bases and J dropped 0 bases, with 10 bases sitting between them. CDR1 and CDR2 from the germline V gene are SGHRS and YFSETQ. CDR3 length: 15 amino acids. The CDR3 loop reads CASSLAGPTSYEQYF. In DNA, the CDR3 is TGCGCCAGCAGCTTGGCGGGGCCCACCTCCTACGAGCAGTACTTC.